In this sample, the clone carrying this TCR beta chain turned up a few times. Its antigen is undetermined. These data originate in a study of Graves' ophthalmopathy and Graves' hyperthyroidism. For the study at large: By definition, stable hyperthyroidism involved no ophthalmopathy within 18 months of follow-up.

The CDR3 runs 17 residues. V was cut by 10 bases and J by 4 bases, with 25 bases left in between. Germline CDR1 reads ENHRY; CDR2 reads SYGVKD. Points from the study as a whole: Predictions made by the model for ophthalmopathy progression reached just over 70% sensitivity and less than 80% specificity.

Amplified material comprised TCR beta CDR3 regions derived from RNA transcripts. HTBI primers served in a first-round RT-PCR, which a second-round multiplex PCR followed. One entry per CDR3 protein, called by TCRdb with MiXCR from the multiplex PCR reads. The data contain over a million distinct CDR3 sequences, less than 45% of them singletons. This chain uses TRBV10-3 with TRBJ2-2; possible D gene TRBD2, 5 bases. This clonotype originated in an adult man with Graves' hyperthyroidism. Sequenced material: peripheral blood or thyroid tissue (not recorded which). The CDR3, as DNA: TGTGCCAGCAAAGGTTCGGCGCGGGTCATTGTCACCGGGGAGCTGTTTTTT. It is translated as CASKGSARVIVTGELFF.